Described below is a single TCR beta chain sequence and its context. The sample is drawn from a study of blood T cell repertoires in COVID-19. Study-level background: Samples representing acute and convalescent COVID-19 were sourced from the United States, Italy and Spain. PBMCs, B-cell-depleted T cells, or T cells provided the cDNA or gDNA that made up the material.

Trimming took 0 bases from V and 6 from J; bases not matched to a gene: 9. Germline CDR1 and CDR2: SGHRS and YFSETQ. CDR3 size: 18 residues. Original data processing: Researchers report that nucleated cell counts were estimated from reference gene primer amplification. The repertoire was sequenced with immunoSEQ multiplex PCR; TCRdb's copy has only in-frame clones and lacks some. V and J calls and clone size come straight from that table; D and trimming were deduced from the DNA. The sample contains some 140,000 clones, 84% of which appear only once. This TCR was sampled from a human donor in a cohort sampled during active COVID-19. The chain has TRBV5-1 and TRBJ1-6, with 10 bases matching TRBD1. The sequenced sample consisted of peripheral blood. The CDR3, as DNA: TGCGCCAGCAGCTTGGGGACGGGGACAGGGGAACCTAATTCACCCCTCCACTTT. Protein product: CASSLGTGTGEPNSPLHF.